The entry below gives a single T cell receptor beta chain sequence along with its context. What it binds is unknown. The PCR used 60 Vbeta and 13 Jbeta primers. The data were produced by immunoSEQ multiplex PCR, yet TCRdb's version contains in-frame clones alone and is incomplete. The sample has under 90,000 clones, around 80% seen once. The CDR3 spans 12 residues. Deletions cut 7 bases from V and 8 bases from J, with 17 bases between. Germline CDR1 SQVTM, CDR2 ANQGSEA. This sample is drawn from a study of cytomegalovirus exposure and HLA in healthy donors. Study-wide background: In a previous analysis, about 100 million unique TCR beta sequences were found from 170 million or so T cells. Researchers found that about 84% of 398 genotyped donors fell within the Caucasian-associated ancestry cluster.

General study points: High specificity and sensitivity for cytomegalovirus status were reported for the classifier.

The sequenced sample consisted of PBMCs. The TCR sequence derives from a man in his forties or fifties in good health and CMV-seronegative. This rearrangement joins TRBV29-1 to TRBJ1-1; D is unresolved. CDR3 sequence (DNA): TGCAGCGGCCTTGGAGAGGCGGCCGAAGCTTTCTTT. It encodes CSGLGEAAEAFF.